The present TCR beta chain was sequenced within a study of CD8 T cells in ankylosing spondylitis (dated by TCRdb to 2016 to 2017). For context, the study as a whole: The study set out to find disease-linked TCR variants by profiling T cell receptor beta repertoires in ankylosing spondylitis patients and healthy donors. The full study cohort comprised about 24 ankylosing spondylitis patients and 85 to 120 healthy donors. Samples of peripheral blood were taken, and for ankylosing spondylitis patients, synovial fluid was collected as well.

Results the study describes overall, beyond this receptor: A CD8+ phenotype was shown by the disease-linked clones, which were found at relatively low frequencies in peripheral blood. Some motif variants were previously reported in synovial fluid and blood of reactive arthritis patients, suggesting common disease-initiation mechanisms. Blood from ankylosing spondylitis patients appeared to be characterized by a TCR beta motif made up of seven or eight highly homologous amino acid variants. The disease-linked clones were reported to be significantly enriched in matched synovial fluid samples from ankylosing spondylitis patients.

Synovial fluid samples and blood samples obtained from the same ankylosing spondylitis patients were matched. Comments on this clonotype: The target of this receptor is not known. No much larger clone exists at a distance of one base, and base qualities are not known.

From the cysteine through the phenylalanine, the CDR3 covers 16 amino acids. The only DNA kept is the CDR3, 48 bases in frame from the first base. The V and J ends are trimmed by 3 bases and 5 bases, leaving 17 bases between them. Sequencing relied on an Illumina HiSeq 2500. Quantitative 5'-RACE with molecular barcodes was the method used to prepare the TCR beta libraries. The paper's data handling went like this. To identify disease-linked TCR variants, a new computational method was used, one built on a probabilistic model of VDJ rearrangement. Clones were called with MiXCR by TCRdb after fastp trimmed the public reads at Q25, and only in-frame beta chains were retained. Identical CDR3 protein sequences are pooled into one entry, listed with their most common genes and DNA. TCRdb's processing, not the authors', yielded these V and J calls. A total of approximately 140,000 distinct CDR3 sequences appear in this sample, roughly 44% of them only once. The ten largest clones represent approximately 14% of the sample.

This sequence uses TRBV12-3 or TRBV12-4 and TRBJ1-5; the D gene remains uncertain. Sample: synovial fluid, either unsorted or a sorted T cell fraction (not recorded which). This sequence originates from a male donor with ankylosing spondylitis. In nucleotide form, the sequence is TGTGCCAGCAGTTTGACACCCCCATCGGGCTATCAGCCCCAGCATTTT. Its product reads: CASSLTPPSGYQPQHF.